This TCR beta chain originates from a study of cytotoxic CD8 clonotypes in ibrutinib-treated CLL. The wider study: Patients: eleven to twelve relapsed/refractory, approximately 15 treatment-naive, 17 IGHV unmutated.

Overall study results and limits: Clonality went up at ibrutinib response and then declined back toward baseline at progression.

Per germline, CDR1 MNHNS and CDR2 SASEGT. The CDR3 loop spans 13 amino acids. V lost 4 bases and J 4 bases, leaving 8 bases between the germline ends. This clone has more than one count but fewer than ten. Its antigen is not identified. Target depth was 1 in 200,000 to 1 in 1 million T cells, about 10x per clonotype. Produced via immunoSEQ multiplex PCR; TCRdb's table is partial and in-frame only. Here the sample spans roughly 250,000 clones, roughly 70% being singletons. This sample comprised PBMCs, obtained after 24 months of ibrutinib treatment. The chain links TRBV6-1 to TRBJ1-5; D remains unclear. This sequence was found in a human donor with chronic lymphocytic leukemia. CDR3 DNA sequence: TGTGCCAGCAGTGTGAGGGAGAATCAGCCCCAGCATTTT. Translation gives CASSVRENQPQHF.